These 29 T cell receptor beta chains were all obtained from the same sample, sequenced in a study of T-cell memory formation after mild COVID-19. In TCRdb, the 5' RACE reads were re-called with MiXCR into one record per CDR3 protein. The sample shows a few hundred thousand distinct CDR3 sequences, 15% to 20% of them seen only once. The sequenced sample consisted of PBMCs or a T cell subset sorted from them (not recorded which). The receptors come from a man between 18 and 35 years old who had mild COVID-19 (a few samples of this study predate the infection). Cell type and time point are not known.

The rearrangement uses TRBV11-2 and TRBJ2-5, with 9 bases that match TRBD1. Germline-derived CDR1 and CDR2 are SGHAT and FQNNGV. The J segment lost 7 bases and the V segment lost 0 bases, leaving 9 bases of the junction unmatched. The CDR3 spans 16 residues. CDR3 region: CASSLERDRAGGTQYF. CDR3 coding DNA: TGTGCCAGCAGCTTAGAGCGGGACAGGGCCGGCGGGACCCAGTACTTC. The whole variable domain, filled in from reference TRBV11-2 and TRBJ2-5, reads EAGVAQSPRYKIIEKRQSVAFWCNPISGHATLYWYQQILGQGPKLLIQFQNNGVVDDSQLPKDRFSAERLKGVDSTLKIQPAKLEDSAVYLCASSLERDRAGGTQYFGPGTRLLVL.

The chain recombines TRBV4-1 with TRBJ1-4, with 9 bases lining up with TRBD1. J gave up 7 bases and V 3 bases, and 6 bases lay outside the gene matches. CDR3 length: 15 amino acids. CDR1 and CDR2 from the germline V gene are MGHRA and YSYEKL. The CDR3 loop reads CASSQSGTGSEKLFF. As DNA, the CDR3 is TGCGCCAGCAGCCAGTCCGGGACAGGGAGTGAAAAACTGTTTTTT.

This clonotype showed up many times. V usage is TRBV7-2 and J usage is TRBJ2-1; no clear D gene. Germline loops: CDR1 SGHTA, CDR2 FQGNSA. The CDR3 totals 11 residues. The ends were cut back, 5 bases at V and 4 bases at J, with 3 bases in the middle. This CDR3 reads CASSGYNEQFF. The CDR3 DNA is TGTGCCAGCAGCGGATACAATGAGCAGTTCTTC.

The gene calls are TRBV4-2 and TRBJ2-7; TRBD1 is a possible D gene (5 bases). This CDR3 comprises 15 residues. Germline V gene lookup returns CDR1 LGHNA and CDR2 YNFKEQ. The germline V and J ends were trimmed by 1 base and 2 bases, with 12 bases remaining between them. The DNA of the CDR3 is TGTGCCAGCAGCCAAGGGCGGTGGGGCGCCTACGAGCAGTACTTC. Translation: CASSQGRWGAYEQYF.

This clonotype came up once. The chain couples TRBV5-6 to TRBJ2-5, with D perhaps matching TRBD2 (5 bases). The V end lost 0 bases, the J end lost 2 bases, and 8 bases lay between the germline ends. This CDR3 contains 14 residues. CDR1 SGHDT and CDR2 YYEEEE come from the germline V gene. The CDR3 loop reads CASSLATTQETQYF. The CDR3 region has the DNA TGTGCCAGCAGCTTGGCGACTACTCAAGAGACCCAGTACTTC.

This clonotype was picked up many times. CDR3 sequence (DNA): TGTGCCAGCAGCCGGGACGGACGCTACGAGCAGTACTTC. Protein: CASSRDGRYEQYF. V is TRBV7-2 and J is TRBJ2-7; D may be TRBD1 or TRBD2 (5 bases each). The ends were cut back, 5 bases at V and 3 bases at J, with 11 bases in the middle. CDR1 SGHTA and CDR2 FQGNSA come from the germline V gene. CDR3 length: 13 residues.

This clonotype showed up just a few times. The chain combines TRBV12-3 or TRBV12-4 with TRBJ2-7, with D tentatively TRBD1 (6 bases). This CDR3 comprises 16 residues. Trimming shortened V by 1 base and J by 3 bases, and 16 bases separated the two germline ends. The DNA of the CDR3 is TGTGCCAGCAGTTTAGAAACCGGGACACCCGTCTACGAGCAGTACTTC. Translating it yields CASSLETGTPVYEQYF.

The chain employs TRBV7-6 and TRBJ1-1; TRBD1 matches 8 bases. The CDR3 covers 13 residues. CDR1 SGHVS and CDR2 FNYEAQ come from the germline V gene. The V segment lost 3 bases and the J segment 7 bases; nucleotides outside the gene matches: 4. The CDR3 loop is CASSLGTGDEAFF. The CDR3 nucleotides read TGTGCCAGCAGCTTGGGGACAGGCGATGAAGCTTTCTTT.

The J gene is TRBJ2-5, the V gene TRBV7-2; the D is unclear. The CDR3 is 14 residues long. In germline, CDR1 is SGHTA, CDR2 FQGNSA. V lost 1 base, J lost 2 bases, and 8 bases lay in between. CDR3 amino acids: CASSLGRQQETQYF. CDR3 sequence (DNA): TGTGCCAGCAGCTTAGGACGCCAGCAAGAGACCCAGTACTTC. The variable domain in full, completed from reference TRBV7-2 and TRBJ2-5, reads GAGVSQSPSNKVTEKGKDVELRCDPISGHTALYWYRQSLGQGLEFLIYFQGNSAPDKSGLPSDRFSAERTGGSVSTLTIQRTQQEDSAVYLCASSLGRQQETQYFGPGTRLLVL.

This clonotype showed up just a few times. CDR3 amino acids: CASRADGYEQYF. The CDR3 nucleotides are TGTGCCAGCAGGGCCGACGGGTACGAGCAGTACTTC. This chain joins TRBV27 and TRBJ2-7, with D unclear. This CDR3 comprises 12 residues. The germline V gene has CDR1 MNHEY and CDR2 SMNVEV (reference sequence). Trimming took 6 bases from V and 4 from J, leaving 10 bases between them.

This clonotype was found a few times. V is TRBV6-2 or TRBV6-3 and J is TRBJ1-1; D gene ambiguous. Germline assignment: CDR1 MNHEY and CDR2 SVGEGT. The V and J ends lost 4 bases and 4 bases respectively, with 16 bases between them. The CDR3 contains 15 residues. The CDR3, as DNA: TGTGCCAGCAGTTTCCCAGCGGAAGGAAGCACTGAAGCTTTCTTT. Protein sequence: CASSFPAEGSTEAFF.

The V gene is TRBV6-2 or TRBV6-3, the J gene TRBJ2-3; possibly TRBD2 for D (5 bases). The CDR3 has 16 residues. V was trimmed by 2 bases and J by 4 bases, leaving 16 bases between them. Germline V lookup: CDR1 MNHEY, CDR2 SVGEGT. DNA of the CDR3: TGTGCCAGCAGTTACCGAATACTAGTATCCTCAGATACGCAGTATTTT. Amino acid sequence: CASSYRILVSSDTQYF.

There are many counts of this clonotype. The J gene is TRBJ1-1, the V gene TRBV2; D gene unclear. V was pared by 4 bases and J by 9 bases, with 15 bases between. Germline CDR1 reads SNHLY; CDR2 reads FYNNEI. The length of the CDR3 is 13 residues. DNA of the CDR3: TGTGCCAGCAGTGCGAGGGTGAGAAGTAAAGCTTTCTTT. This sequence encodes CASSARVRSKAFF.

This chain uses TRBV9 with TRBJ2-3; D is unclear. The CDR3 loop spans 16 amino acids. Germline CDR1 is SGDLS and CDR2 is YYNGEE. Trimming left V 4 bases short and J 0 bases short, with 15 bases between. CDR3 in DNA: TGTGCCAGCAGCCAAAGAGTGGGGATCAGCACAGATACGCAGTATTTT. Translated: CASSQRVGISTDTQYF.

A few counts support this clonotype. V is TRBV27 and J is TRBJ2-7; 10 bases agree with TRBD2. CDR1 is MNHEY, CDR2 SMNVEV, per germline (reference sequence). This CDR3 has 14 amino acids. Losses at the gene ends were 2 bases for V and 5 bases for J; bases not matched to a gene: 3. In DNA, the CDR3 is TGTGCCAGCAGTTTACTAGCGGGGGTGCACGAGCAGTACTTC. Residues: CASSLLAGVHEQYF.

This rearrangement joins TRBV6-1 to TRBJ2-7; the D is unclear. The V gene's germline CDR1 is MNHNS and CDR2 SASEGT. Trimming removed 5 bases at V and 5 bases at J, with 13 bases between. The CDR3 totals 13 residues. DNA of the CDR3: TGTGCCAGCAGTCCCAACGGTCAGAACGAGCAGTACGTC. It is translated as CASSPNGQNEQYV.

This rearrangement joins TRBV7-3 to TRBJ1-1, with D possibly matching TRBD1 (6 bases). Germline V lookup: CDR1 SGHTA, CDR2 FQGTGA. V lost 5 bases to trimming and J lost 1 base, with 8 bases between them. There are 13 residues in the CDR3. The CDR3 DNA reads as TGTGCCAGCAGCATGACAGGGAACACTGAAGCTTTCTTT. Its protein product is CASSMTGNTEAFF.

This clonotype was observed a handful of times. This chain connects TRBV12-3 or TRBV12-4 to TRBJ1-5; D remains ambiguous. The CDR3 covers 12 residues. V lost 5 bases and J lost 3, with 5 bases in between. CDR3 nucleotide sequence: TGTGCCAGCAGTCGGCCCAATCAGCCCCAGCATTTT. Amino acids: CASSRPNQPQHF.

This clonotype has at least ten counts. This chain connects TRBV7-9 to TRBJ2-2; TRBD1 is a possible D gene (6 bases). The CDR3 consists of 12 residues. The ends were cut back, 6 bases at V and 6 bases at J, with 8 bases in the middle. CDR1 and CDR2 from the germline V gene are SEHNR and FQNEAQ (reference sequence). The chain's CDR3 is CASRRQAGELFF. CDR3 coding DNA: TGTGCCAGCAGGCGACAGGCCGGGGAGCTGTTTTTT.

CDR3 loop: CASSMDRNTGELFF. CDR3 coding DNA: TGTGCCAGCAGCATGGACAGGAACACCGGGGAGCTGTTTTTT. The chain links TRBV7-7 to TRBJ2-2; TRBD1 might be the D (6 bases). Germline V gene sequence: CDR1 SSHAT, CDR2 FNYEAQ (reference sequence). This CDR3 is 14 amino acids long. V was trimmed by 5 bases and J by 1 base, leaving 8 bases between them.

V and J are TRBV9 and TRBJ2-3, with 9 bases matching TRBD2. Per the germline V gene, CDR1 is SGDLS and CDR2 is YYNGEE. V was clipped by 0 bases and J by 1 base; unmatched bases: 3. The CDR3 contains 16 residues. CDR3 DNA: TGTGCCAGCAGCGTAGCGGTAGCGGGGGGCACAGATACGCAGTATTTT. Translated, it gives CASSVAVAGGTDTQYF.

This sequence joins TRBV18 and TRBJ1-2; D gene ambiguous. V lost 6 bases and J lost 9, with 20 bases in between. Germline-derived CDR1 and CDR2 are KGHSH and LQKENI. The CDR3 has 14 amino acids. In DNA form, the CDR3 reads TGTGCCAGCTCGACCGAAGTGGGGTTTACGAGCTACACCTTC. This gives the protein CASSTEVGFTSYTF.

In this sample, this clonotype turned up many times. This sequence joins TRBV11-2 and TRBJ2-1, with D unresolved. Germline V gene data show CDR1 as SGHAT and CDR2 as FQNNGV. This CDR3 has 12 amino acids. Trimming left V 5 bases short and J 8 bases short, with 10 bases between. In nucleotides, the CDR3 is TGTGCCAGCAGCAGCCTAAGGGATGAGCAGTTCTTC. This sequence encodes CASSSLRDEQFF.

The V gene is TRBV4-2, the J gene TRBJ1-4; D ambiguous. V lost 0 bases, J lost 8 bases, and 13 bases lay in between. The germline V gene encodes CDR1 LGHNA and CDR2 YNFKEQ. The CDR3 spans 15 residues. For the CDR3, the DNA is TGTGCCAGCAGCCAAGATTGGGTTTTTCGCGAAAAACTGTTTTTT. This sequence encodes CASSQDWVFREKLFF.

CDR3 sequence: CATSREGGTSYEQYF. In nucleotides, the CDR3 is TGTGCCACCAGCAGAGAGGGGGGGACCTCCTACGAGCAGTACTTC. This chain joins TRBV15 and TRBJ2-7; 7 bases align to TRBD2. J was trimmed by 0 bases and V by 0 bases; bases with no gene match: 2. Germline CDR1 is LNHNV and CDR2 is YYDKDF (reference sequence). The CDR3 consists of 15 residues.

This clonotype came up a few times. The chain combines TRBV7-9 with TRBJ2-1; 10 bases are shared with TRBD2. This CDR3 comprises 16 residues. The V segment lost 2 bases and the J segment 3 bases; nucleotides outside the gene matches: 4. Germline CDR1 is SEHNR and CDR2 is FQNEAQ (reference sequence). The CDR3 loop is CASSLSLAGDYNEQFF. The DNA of the CDR3 is TGTGCCAGCAGCTTATCCCTAGCGGGGGACTACAATGAGCAGTTCTTC.

This clonotype has more than one count but fewer than ten. The chain links TRBV5-1 to TRBJ2-1, with 9 bases aligning to TRBD1. CDR1 is SGHRS, CDR2 YFSETQ, per germline. With 3 bases clipped from V and 7 bases from J, the junction kept 5 bases outside the gene matches. This CDR3 is built from 14 residues. Here the CDR3 reads CASSWGQGGNEQFF. CDR3 nucleotide sequence: TGCGCCAGCAGCTGGGGACAGGGAGGGAATGAGCAGTTCTTC.

This chain uses TRBV5-5 with TRBJ2-7, with a tentative D call TRBD1 (6 bases). Germline-derived CDR1 and CDR2 are SGHKS and YYEKEE (reference sequence). This CDR3 has 13 amino acids. V lost 4 bases and J 3 bases, leaving 11 bases between the germline ends. CDR3 amino acids: CASSPDRLYEQYV. The CDR3 nucleotides read TGTGCCAGCAGCCCCGACAGGCTCTACGAGCAGTACGTC.

This clonotype was picked up a small number of times. The chain carries TRBV7-2 and TRBJ2-4; D call uncertain. CDR1 SGHTA and CDR2 FQGNSA come from the germline V gene. CDR3 length equals 15 residues. Trimming cost V 0 bases and J 0 bases, with 6 bases left between them. Written as DNA, the CDR3 is TGTGCCAGCAGCTTAGCGCCAGTAGCCAAAAACATTCAGTACTTC. It encodes CASSLAPVAKNIQYF.